This TCR beta chain was found in a study of shared clonotypes between healthy human individuals. The junction had 6 bases not matched to a gene; V was cut back by 0 bases and J by 7 bases. Germline CDR1 is LNHNV and CDR2 is YYDKDF (reference sequence). This CDR3 has 15 residues. The protocol was immunoSEQ multiplex PCR, while the TCRdb copy is restricted to in-frame clones and leaves out a portion. The sample shows 2 million to 2.5 million clones, more than 90% of them seen only once. This TCR derives from a young man in good health. V usage is TRBV15 and J usage is TRBJ1-5; 7 bases align to TRBD1. The sequencing input was naive CD4+ T cells sorted from blood. Subset meaning: CD45RA+ positively selected. The CDR3 DNA follows: TGTGCCACCAGCAGAGAAGGGGGCGTTGGCCAGCCCCAGCATTTT. Translation gives CATSREGGVGQPQHF.